These T cell receptor beta chains were read from a single sample in a study of blood T cells in healthy people across ages. TCRdb analysed the 5' RACE reads with MiXCR anew, one entry per CDR3 protein. The sample includes about 1,800,000 distinct CDR3 sequences, under 30% of them seen just once. The sequenced material came from blood. The receptors here all came from a woman in her twenties or thirties in good health. The CDR3 runs from the conserved cysteine through the conserved F or W. A D gene is named only where the DNA matches it firmly. Not every row has a clone size; where given, it reads once, few, many or a size class.

size: once; V: TRBV18; D: -; J: TRBJ1-1; CDR3: CASSTQGAMNTEAFF; DNA: TGTGCCAGCTCAACCCAAGGAGCGATGAACACTGAAGCTTTCTTT
size: many; V: TRBV12-3/TRBV12-4; D: -; J: TRBJ2-4; CDR3: CASSSHGVAKNIQYF; DNA: TGTGCCAGCAGTTCACACGGGGTAGCCAAAAACATTCAGTACTTC
size: many; V: TRBV29-1; D: TRBD2; J: TRBJ2-1; CDR3: CSVGTASGGSEQFF; DNA: TGCAGCGTCGGTACGGCTAGCGGGGGGAGTGAGCAGTTCTTC
size: few; V: TRBV7-9; D: -; J: TRBJ2-7; CDR3: CASSPHGSAYNEQYF; DNA: TGTGCCAGCAGCCCCCACGGGAGCGCGTACAATGAGCAGTACTTC
size: many; V: TRBV4-1; D: -; J: TRBJ2-1; CDR3: CASSHPSGLTNNEQFF; DNA: TGCGCCAGCAGCCACCCCTCGGGACTGACAAACAATGAGCAGTTCTTC
size: -; V: TRBV7-9; D: -; J: TRBJ2-1; CDR3: CASSLLRQNNEQFF; DNA: TGTGCCAGCAGCTTATTAAGACAGAACAATGAGCAGTTCTTC
size: -; V: TRBV12-3/TRBV12-4; D: -; J: TRBJ2-2; CDR3: CASSFGSDTGELFF; DNA: TGTGCCAGCAGTTTTGGGTCAGACACCGGGGAGCTGTTTTTT
size: -; V: TRBV7-6; D: TRBD1; J: TRBJ2-1; CDR3: CASSTRQGSSNEQFF; DNA: TGTGCCAGCAGCACCCGACAGGGGAGCTCCAATGAGCAGTTCTTC
size: -; V: TRBV7-9; D: -; J: TRBJ2-3; CDR3: CASSLDVKFGRRTDTQYF; DNA: TGTGCCAGCAGCTTAGACGTCAAATTCGGTCGCCGCACAGATACGCAGTATTTT
size: few; V: TRBV7-2; D: -; J: TRBJ1-2; CDR3: CASSPRGGGHGYTF; DNA: TGTGCCAGCAGCCCCCGCGGGGGCGGGCATGGCTACACCTTC
size: many; V: TRBV7-2; D: TRBD2; J: TRBJ2-7; CDR3: CASSVDSGGYEQYF; DNA: TGTGCCAGCAGCGTAGACAGCGGGGGCTACGAGCAGTACTTC
size: -; V: TRBV7-3; D: TRBD2; J: TRBJ2-5; CDR3: CASSPTSGGARETQYF; DNA: TGTGCCAGCAGTCCGACTAGCGGGGGGGCACGGGAGACCCAGTACTTC
size: -; V: TRBV18; D: TRBD2; J: TRBJ2-1; CDR3: CASSSGTSGRYNERFF; DNA: TGTGCCAGCTCATCGGGGACTAGTGGGAGATACAATGAGCGGTTCTTC
size: few; V: TRBV20-1; D: TRBD1; J: TRBJ1-1; CDR3: CSARRTGANTEAFF; DNA: TGCAGTGCAAGACGGACAGGGGCTAACACTGAAGCTTTCTTT
size: many; V: TRBV20-1; D: TRBD2; J: TRBJ2-1; CDR3: CSAISSGTVGNEQFF; DNA: TGCAGTGCTATTTCTAGCGGGACGGTAGGCAATGAGCAGTTCTTC
size: -; V: TRBV30; D: TRBD2; J: TRBJ2-1; CDR3: CAWSREGTICNEQFF; DNA: TGTGCCTGGAGCCGGGAGGGGACTATTTGCAATGAGCAGTTCTTC
size: -; V: TRBV2; D: -; J: TRBJ1-5; CDR3: CASSGEPGTQPQHF; DNA: TGTGCCAGCAGTGGGGAACCAGGGACCCAGCCCCAGCATTTT
size: many; V: TRBV10-3; D: TRBD2; J: TRBJ2-1; CDR3: CAISDPSGGAYEQFF; DNA: TGTGCCATCAGTGACCCTAGCGGGGGGGCATATGAGCAGTTCTTC
size: many; V: TRBV29-1; D: TRBD2; J: TRBJ2-5; CDR3: CSVVRAGSETQYF; DNA: TGCAGCGTTGTGAGAGCGGGGTCGGAGACCCAGTACTTC
size: many; V: TRBV5-6; D: TRBD1; J: TRBJ2-7; CDR3: CASSKRDRGPRQYF; DNA: TGTGCCAGCAGCAAAAGGGACAGGGGTCCTCGGCAGTACTTC
size: -; V: TRBV7-9; D: -; J: TRBJ2-3; CDR3: CASTRSDTDTQYF; DNA: TGTGCCAGCACCCGTAGCGACACAGATACGCAGTATTTT
size: many; V: TRBV6-5; D: -; J: TRBJ1-6; CDR3: CASSLYPPPGQLNSPLHF; DNA: TGTGCCAGCAGTTTGTACCCACCCCCGGGACAACTTAATTCACCCCTCCACTTT
size: -; V: TRBV10-3; D: -; J: TRBJ1-2; CDR3: CAISTDRQGGYTF; DNA: TGTGCCATCAGTACGGACCGCCAAGGGGGCTACACCTTC